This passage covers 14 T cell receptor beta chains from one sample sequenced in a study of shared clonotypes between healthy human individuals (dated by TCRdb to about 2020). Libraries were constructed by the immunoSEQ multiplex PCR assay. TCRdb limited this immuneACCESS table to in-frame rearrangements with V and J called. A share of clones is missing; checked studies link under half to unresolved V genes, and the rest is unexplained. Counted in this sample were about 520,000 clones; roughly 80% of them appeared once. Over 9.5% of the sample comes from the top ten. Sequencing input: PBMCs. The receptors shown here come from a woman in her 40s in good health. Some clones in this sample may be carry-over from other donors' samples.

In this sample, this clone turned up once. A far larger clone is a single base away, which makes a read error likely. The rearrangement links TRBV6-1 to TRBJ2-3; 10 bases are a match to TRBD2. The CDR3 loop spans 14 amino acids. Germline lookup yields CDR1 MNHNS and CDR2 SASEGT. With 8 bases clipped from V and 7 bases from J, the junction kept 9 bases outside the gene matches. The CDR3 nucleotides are TGTGCCAGCCAAGCGGGAGGGCCCGCAAATACGCAGTATTTT. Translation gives CASQAGGPANTQYF.

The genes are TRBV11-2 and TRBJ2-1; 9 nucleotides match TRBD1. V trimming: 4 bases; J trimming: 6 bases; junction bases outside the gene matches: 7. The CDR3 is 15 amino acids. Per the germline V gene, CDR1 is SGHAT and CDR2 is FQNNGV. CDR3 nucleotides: TGTGCCAGCAGCTCTTACAGGGGGCTGCGCAATGAGCAGTTCTTC. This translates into CASSSYRGLRNEQFF.

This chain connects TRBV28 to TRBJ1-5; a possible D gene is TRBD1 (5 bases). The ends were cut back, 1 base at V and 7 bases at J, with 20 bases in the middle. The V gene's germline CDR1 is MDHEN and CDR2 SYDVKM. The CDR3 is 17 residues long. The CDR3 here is CASSLSDIRQFLQPQHF. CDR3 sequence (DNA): TGTGCCAGCAGTTTATCGGATATTAGACAGTTTTTGCAGCCCCAGCATTTT.

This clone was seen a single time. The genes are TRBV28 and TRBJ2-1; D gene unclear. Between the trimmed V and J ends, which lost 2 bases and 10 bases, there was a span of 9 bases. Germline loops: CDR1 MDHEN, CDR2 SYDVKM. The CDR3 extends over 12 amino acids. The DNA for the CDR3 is TGTGCCAGCAGTTTAGGTCTGGACGAGCAGTTCTTC. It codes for CASSLGLDEQFF.

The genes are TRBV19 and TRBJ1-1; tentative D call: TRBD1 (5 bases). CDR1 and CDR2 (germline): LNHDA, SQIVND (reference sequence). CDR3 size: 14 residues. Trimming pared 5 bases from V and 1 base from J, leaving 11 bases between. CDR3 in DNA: TGTGCCAGTAGTGTTCAGGGCTCGAACACTGAAGCTTTCTTT. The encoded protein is CASSVQGSNTEAFF.

The DNA of the CDR3 is TGCGCCAGCAGCTTGGCCTGGGGACAGGGGGCGCCTCATGAGCAGTTCTTC. Translation gives CASSLAWGQGAPHEQFF. V is TRBV5-1 and J is TRBJ2-1, with 12 positions matching TRBD1. V lost 0 bases to trimming and J lost 8 bases; unmatched junction nucleotides: 9. Germline V gene sequence: CDR1 SGHRS, CDR2 YFSETQ. This CDR3 is built from 17 residues. The full variable domain, with the rest looked up from reference TRBV5-1 and TRBJ2-1, is KAGVTQTPRYLIKTRGQQVTLSCSPISGHRSVSWYQQTPGQGLQFLFEYFSETQRNKGNFPGRFSGRQFSNSRSEMNVSTLELGDSALYLCASSLAWGQGAPHEQFFGPGTRLTVL.

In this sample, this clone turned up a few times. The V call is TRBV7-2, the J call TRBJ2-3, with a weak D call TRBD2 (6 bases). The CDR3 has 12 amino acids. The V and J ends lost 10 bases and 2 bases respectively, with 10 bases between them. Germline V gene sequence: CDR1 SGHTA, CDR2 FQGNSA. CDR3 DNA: TGTGCCACTTGGGACTCCACAGATACGCAGTATTTT. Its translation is CATWDSTDTQYF.

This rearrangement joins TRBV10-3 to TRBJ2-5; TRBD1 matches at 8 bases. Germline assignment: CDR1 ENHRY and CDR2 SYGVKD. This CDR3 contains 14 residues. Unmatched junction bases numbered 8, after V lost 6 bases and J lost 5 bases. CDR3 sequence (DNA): TGTGCCATCAGAGAAGGACAGGGTGAGGAGACCCAGTACTTC. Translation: CAIREGQGEETQYF.

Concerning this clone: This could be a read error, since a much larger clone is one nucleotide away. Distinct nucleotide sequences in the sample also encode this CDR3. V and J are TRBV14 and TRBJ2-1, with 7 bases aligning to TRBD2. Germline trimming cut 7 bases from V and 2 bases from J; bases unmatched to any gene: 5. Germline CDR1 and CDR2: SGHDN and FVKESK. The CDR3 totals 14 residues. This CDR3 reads CASTGAGAYNEQFF. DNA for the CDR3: TGTGCCAGCACCGGCGCGGGGGCCTACAATGAGCAGTTCTTC.

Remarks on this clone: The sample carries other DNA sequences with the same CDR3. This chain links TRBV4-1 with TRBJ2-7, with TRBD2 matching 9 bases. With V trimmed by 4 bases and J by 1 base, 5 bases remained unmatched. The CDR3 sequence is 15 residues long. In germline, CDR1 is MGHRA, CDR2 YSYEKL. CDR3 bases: TGCGCCAGCAGCCGCGGGAGGGCCTCGTCCTACGAGCAGTACTTC. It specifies CASSRGRASSYEQYF.

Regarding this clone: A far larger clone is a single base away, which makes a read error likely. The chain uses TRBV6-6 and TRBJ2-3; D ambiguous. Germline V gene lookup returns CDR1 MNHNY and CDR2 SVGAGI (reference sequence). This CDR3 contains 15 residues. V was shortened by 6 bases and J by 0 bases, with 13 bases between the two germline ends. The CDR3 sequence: CASRDAVGSTDTQYF. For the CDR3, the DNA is TGTGCCAGCAGAGATGCAGTGGGTAGCACAGATACGCAGTATTTT.

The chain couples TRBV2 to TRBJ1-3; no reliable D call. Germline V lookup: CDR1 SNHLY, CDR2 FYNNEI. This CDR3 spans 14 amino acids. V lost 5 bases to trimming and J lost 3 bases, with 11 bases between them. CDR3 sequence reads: CASSSEYFGNTIYF. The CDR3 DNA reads TGTGCCAGCAGTTCCGAGTACTTTGGAAACACCATATATTTT. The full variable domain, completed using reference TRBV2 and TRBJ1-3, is EPEVTQTPSHQVTQMGQEVILRCVPISNHLYFYWYRQILGQKVEFLVSFYNNEISEKSEIFDDQFSVERPDGSNFTLKIRSTKLEDSAMYFCASSSEYFGNTIYFGEGSWLTVV.

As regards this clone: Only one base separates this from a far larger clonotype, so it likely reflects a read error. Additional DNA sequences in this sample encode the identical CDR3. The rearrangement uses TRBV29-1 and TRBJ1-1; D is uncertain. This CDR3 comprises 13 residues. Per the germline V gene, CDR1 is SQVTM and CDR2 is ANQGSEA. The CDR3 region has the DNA TGCAGCGTCACAGTAGGGTTAGACACTGAGGCTTTCTTT. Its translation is CSVTVGLDTEAFF.

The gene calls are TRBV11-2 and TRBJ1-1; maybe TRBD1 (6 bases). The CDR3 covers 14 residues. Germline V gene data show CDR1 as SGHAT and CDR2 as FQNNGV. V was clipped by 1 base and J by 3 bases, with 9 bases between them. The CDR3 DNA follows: TGTGCCAGCAGCTTAGGGGGGGCGCACACTGAAGCTTTCTTT. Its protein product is CASSLGGAHTEAFF.